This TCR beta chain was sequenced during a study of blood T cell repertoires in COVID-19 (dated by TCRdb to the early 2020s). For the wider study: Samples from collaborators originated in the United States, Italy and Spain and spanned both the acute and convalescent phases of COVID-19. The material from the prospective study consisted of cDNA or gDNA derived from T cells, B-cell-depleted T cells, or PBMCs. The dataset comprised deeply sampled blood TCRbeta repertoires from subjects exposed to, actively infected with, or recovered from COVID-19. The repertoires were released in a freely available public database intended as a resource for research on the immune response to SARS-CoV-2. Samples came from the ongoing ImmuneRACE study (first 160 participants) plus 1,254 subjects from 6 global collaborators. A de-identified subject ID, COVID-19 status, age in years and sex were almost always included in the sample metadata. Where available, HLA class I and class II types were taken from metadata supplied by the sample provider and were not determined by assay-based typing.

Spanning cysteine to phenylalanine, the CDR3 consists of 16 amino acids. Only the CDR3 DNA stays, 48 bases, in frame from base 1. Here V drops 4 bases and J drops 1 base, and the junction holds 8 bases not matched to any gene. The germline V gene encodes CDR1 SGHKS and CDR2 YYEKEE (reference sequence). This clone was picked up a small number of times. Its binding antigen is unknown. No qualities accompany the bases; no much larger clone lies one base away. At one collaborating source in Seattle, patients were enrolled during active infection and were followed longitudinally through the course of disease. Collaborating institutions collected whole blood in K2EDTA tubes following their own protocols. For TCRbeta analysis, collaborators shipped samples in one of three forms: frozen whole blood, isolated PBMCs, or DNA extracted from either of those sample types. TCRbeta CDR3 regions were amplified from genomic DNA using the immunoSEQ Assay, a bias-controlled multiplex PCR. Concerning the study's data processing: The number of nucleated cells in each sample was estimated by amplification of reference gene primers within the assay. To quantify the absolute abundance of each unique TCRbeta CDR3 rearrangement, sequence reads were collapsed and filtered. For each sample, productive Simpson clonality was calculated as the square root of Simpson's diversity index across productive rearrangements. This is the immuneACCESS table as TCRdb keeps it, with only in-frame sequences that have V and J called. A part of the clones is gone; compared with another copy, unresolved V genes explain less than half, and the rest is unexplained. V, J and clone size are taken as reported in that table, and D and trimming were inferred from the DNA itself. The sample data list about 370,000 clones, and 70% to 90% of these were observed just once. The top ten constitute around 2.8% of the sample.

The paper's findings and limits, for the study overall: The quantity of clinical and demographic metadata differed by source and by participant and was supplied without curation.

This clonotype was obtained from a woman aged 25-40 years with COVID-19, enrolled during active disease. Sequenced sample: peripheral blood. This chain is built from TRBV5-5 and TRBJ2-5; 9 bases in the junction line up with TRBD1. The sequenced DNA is TGTGCCAGCAGCCGGCGGACAGGGGACCCCCAAGAGACCCAGTACTTC. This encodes CASSRRTGDPQETQYF.